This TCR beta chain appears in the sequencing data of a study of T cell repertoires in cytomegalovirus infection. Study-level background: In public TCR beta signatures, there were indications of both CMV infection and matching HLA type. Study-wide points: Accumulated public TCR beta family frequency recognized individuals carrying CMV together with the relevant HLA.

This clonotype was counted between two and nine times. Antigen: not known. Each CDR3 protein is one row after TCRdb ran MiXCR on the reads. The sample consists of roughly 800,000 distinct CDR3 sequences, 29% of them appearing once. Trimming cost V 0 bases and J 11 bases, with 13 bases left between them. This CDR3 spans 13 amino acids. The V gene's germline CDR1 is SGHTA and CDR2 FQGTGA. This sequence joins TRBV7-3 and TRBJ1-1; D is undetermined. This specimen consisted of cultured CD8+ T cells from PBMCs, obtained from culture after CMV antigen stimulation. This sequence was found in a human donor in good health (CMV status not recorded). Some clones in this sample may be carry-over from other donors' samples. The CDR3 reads CASSLTAPGEAFF. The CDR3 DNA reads TGTGCCAGCAGCTTAACCGCCCCCGGTGAGGCTTTCTTT.